These 23 T cell receptor beta chains were sequenced from one sample in a study of human T cells and chemical hapten exposure. Each CDR3 protein gets one entry after TCRdb re-called the RACE reads with MiXCR. The sample has nearly 95,000 distinct CDR3 sequences, roughly 11% seen once. Stated time point: patch test 2, 6 weeks after DPC sensitization. Treatment reported: therapeutic diphenylcyclopropenone sensitization with weekly scalp DPC. Specimen: whole blood, collected in connection with sensitization to the hapten diphenylcyclopropenone (DPC). These receptors came from a man aged 35-49 years with alopecia areata. Some clones in this sample may be carry-over from other donors' samples.

This clonotype occurred many times. V gene TRBV20-1 combines with J gene TRBJ1-1, with 7 bases matching TRBD1. J gave up 3 bases and V 2 bases, and 9 bases lay outside the gene matches. The CDR3 is 15 amino acids. Germline assignment: CDR1 DFQATT and CDR2 SNEGSKA (reference sequence). The CDR3 sequence: CSARPTGRSDTEAFF. In DNA, the CDR3 is TGCAGTGCTAGACCGACAGGGCGGTCCGACACTGAAGCTTTCTTT.

This CDR3 reads CASSLVWVGNTEAFF. CDR3 DNA sequence: TGTGCCAGCAGCTTGGTCTGGGTTGGGAACACTGAAGCTTTCTTT. The gene calls are TRBV5-5 and TRBJ1-1; no reliable D call. The ends were cut back, 0 bases at V and 1 base at J, with 10 bases in the middle. Germline assignment: CDR1 SGHKS and CDR2 YYEKEE (reference sequence). CDR3 length: 15 residues.

This clonotype was observed a handful of times. This rearrangement joins TRBV15 to TRBJ2-4; TRBD1 agrees at 9 bases. The CDR3 consists of 15 residues. J gave up 1 base and V 8 bases, and 6 bases lay outside the gene matches. Germline V gene sequence: CDR1 LNHNV, CDR2 YYDKDF (reference sequence). The CDR3 nucleotides read TGTGCCACCGGAACAGGGGGCCCGGCCAAAAACATTCAGTACTTC. Amino acid sequence: CATGTGGPAKNIQYF.

This clonotype was found a few times. The chain links TRBV5-5 to TRBJ1-1; D uncertain. CDR3 size: 13 residues. V was pared by 5 bases and J by 0 bases, with 8 bases between. The germline CDR1 and CDR2 sequences are SGHKS and YYEKEE (reference sequence). The CDR3 coding sequence is TGTGCCAGCAGATTAGACCTGAACACTGAAGCTTTCTTT. It codes for CASRLDLNTEAFF. Full variable domain (outside the CDR3, taken from reference TRBV5-5 and TRBJ1-1): DAGVTQSPTHLIKTRGQQVTLRCSPISGHKSVSWYQQVLGQGPQFIFQYYEKEERGRGNFPDRFSARQFPNYSSELNVNALLLGDSALYLCASRLDLNTEAFFGQGTRLTVV.

A few counts support this clonotype. CDR3 region: CASRSSGSPYNEQFF. The CDR3, as DNA: TGTGCCAGCAGATCTAGCGGGAGTCCCTACAATGAGCAGTTCTTC. The gene calls are TRBV6-2 or TRBV6-3 and TRBJ2-1, with 10 nucleotides matching TRBD2. Germline values: CDR1 MNHEY, CDR2 SVGEGT. This CDR3 is 15 amino acids long. V shed 6 bases and J 2 bases; nucleotides not matched to a gene: 4.

The rearrangement joins TRBV20-1 to TRBJ2-1, with D perhaps TRBD1 or TRBD2 (7 bases each). The CDR3 extends over 15 amino acids. In germline, CDR1 is DFQATT, CDR2 SNEGSKA (reference sequence). The V end lost 7 bases, the J end lost 4 bases, and 20 bases lay between the germline ends. DNA for the CDR3: TGCAGTGTTTCTTCGGCAGGGGGGGGATACAATGAGCAGTTCTTC. It specifies CSVSSAGGGYNEQFF.

This clonotype occurred many times. The gene calls are TRBV6-5 and TRBJ2-7, with D perhaps TRBD1 (6 bases). The CDR3 loop spans 17 amino acids. Germline lookup yields CDR1 MNHEY and CDR2 SVGAGI. V was clipped by 2 bases and J by 7 bases, with 24 bases between them. Here the CDR3 DNA reads TGTGCCAGCAGTTACCCCATGAAAGGGGGTATAAGTAGGGAGCAGTACTTC. Its translation is CASSYPMKGGISREQYF.

This clonotype was seen ten or more times. This chain connects TRBV29-1 to TRBJ1-2; D call uncertain. The V end was cut by 1 base, the J end by 0 bases, with 12 bases between. Germline CDR1 SQVTM, CDR2 ANQGSEA. The CDR3 contains 15 residues. The CDR3 here is CSVEALGTTNYGYTF. For the CDR3, the DNA is TGCAGCGTTGAAGCTTTAGGCACTACTAACTATGGCTACACCTTC.

The genes are TRBV2 and TRBJ1-1, with 12 positions matching TRBD1. Germline lookup yields CDR1 SNHLY and CDR2 FYNNEI. The CDR3 sequence is 14 residues long. Unmatched junction bases numbered 10, after V lost 6 bases and J lost 11 bases. The CDR3 loop is CASRLGGQGASAFF. The CDR3 DNA reads TGTGCCAGCAGGCTGGGGGGACAGGGGGCGTCGGCTTTCTTT.

The sample holds a few counts of this clonotype. The V and J genes are TRBV5-6 and TRBJ2-3; the match to TRBD2 covers 13 bases. V dropped 3 bases and J dropped 0; count of bases not matched to a gene: 10. Per germline, CDR1 SGHDT and CDR2 YYEEEE. The CDR3 is 19 amino acids. The CDR3 sequence is CASSWGLAGSPPSTDTQYF. CDR3 sequence (DNA): TGTGCCAGCAGCTGGGGACTAGCGGGGAGTCCCCCTAGCACAGATACGCAGTATTTT.

This clonotype was counted between two and nine times. The chain has TRBV6-2 or TRBV6-3 and TRBJ1-1; D uncertain. The CDR3 covers 14 residues. Germline CDR1 MNHEY, CDR2 SVGEGT. V was pared by 4 bases and J by 8 bases, with 17 bases between. This chain's CDR3 is CASSSDMAKREAFF. The CDR3 coding sequence is TGTGCCAGCAGTTCAGACATGGCCAAGAGGGAAGCTTTCTTT.

The rearrangement links TRBV6-6 to TRBJ2-5; 13 bases agree with TRBD2. V shed 0 bases and J 4 bases; nucleotides not matched to a gene: 8. Looked up from germline, CDR1 is MNHNY and CDR2 is SVGAGI (reference sequence). The CDR3 sequence is 18 residues long. DNA of the CDR3: TGTGCCAGCAGTTACTCGAGCCCCTGGACTAGCGGGAGAGAGACCCAGTACTTC. Translating it yields CASSYSSPWTSGRETQYF.

The chain combines TRBV29-1 with TRBJ2-3; D possibly corresponds to TRBD2 (6 bases). The V gene's germline CDR1 is SQVTM and CDR2 ANQGSEA. CDR3 length: 15 residues. Trimming pared 4 bases from V and 4 bases from J, leaving 18 bases between. CDR3 bases: TGCAGCGTTGGAGGAGGGAAGAGTGGGGCAGATACGCAGTATTTT. Protein sequence: CSVGGGKSGADTQYF.

This chain uses TRBV11-2 with TRBJ2-5; D unresolved. The ends were cut back, 5 bases at V and 3 bases at J, with 19 bases in the middle. Germline CDR1 is SGHAT and CDR2 is FQNNGV. The CDR3 extends over 16 amino acids. As DNA, the CDR3 is TGTGCCAGCAGCCGCCAGGACGGCAGAGGTGAAGAGACCCAGTACTTC. This encodes CASSRQDGRGEETQYF.

This clonotype was counted ten times or more. This rearrangement joins TRBV20-1 to TRBJ2-3; TRBD2 agrees at 7 bases. Germline trimming cut 8 bases from V and 1 base from J; bases unmatched to any gene: 12. The germline V gene encodes CDR1 DFQATT and CDR2 SNEGSKA (reference sequence). CDR3 length equals 15 residues. The CDR3 spells CSTEPGTSGTDTQYF. CDR3 nucleotides: TGCAGTACCGAGCCGGGCACTAGCGGCACAGATACGCAGTATTTT.

This clonotype showed up many times. The chain is built from TRBV29-1 and TRBJ2-3, with D tentatively TRBD1 (6 bases). The CDR3 spans 12 residues. Trimming took 6 bases from V and 2 from J, leaving 9 bases between them. Looked up from germline, CDR1 is SQVTM and CDR2 is ANQGSEA. The CDR3 DNA follows: TGCAGCGTGGGGGACAACACAGATACGCAGTATTTT. Translated, it gives CSVGDNTDTQYF.

Remarks on this clonotype: A single base is all that separates this from a far larger clone, so a read error is likely. The chain links TRBV7-9 to TRBJ2-3; the D is unclear. The CDR3 sequence is 13 residues long. Germline CDR1 SEHNR, CDR2 FQNEAQ (reference sequence). The DNA for the CDR3 is TGTGTCAGCAGCCCCAGAGGCACAGATACGCAGTATTTT. This codes for CVSSPRGTDTQYF.

This clonotype was detected only a few times. This rearrangement joins TRBV27 to TRBJ2-6; D is possibly TRBD2 (6 bases). This CDR3 is built from 19 residues. The V and J ends lost 5 bases and 0 bases respectively, with 20 bases between them. The germline V gene has CDR1 MNHEY and CDR2 SMNVEV (reference sequence). The CDR3 loop is CASSTPFPGGPSGANVLTF. In nucleotides, the CDR3 is TGTGCCAGCAGTACGCCCTTCCCCGGAGGGCCCTCTGGGGCCAACGTCCTGACTTTC.

This clonotype appeared a few times. V and J are TRBV4-2 and TRBJ2-1; 10 nucleotides line up with TRBD2. V gave up 1 base and J gave up 0 bases; unmatched junction bases: 3. The germline V gene has CDR1 LGHNA and CDR2 YNFKEQ. The CDR3 length is 17 residues. CDR3 sequence: CASSQGASGSSYNEQFF. In DNA, the CDR3 is TGTGCCAGCAGCCAAGGAGCTAGCGGGAGCTCCTACAATGAGCAGTTCTTC.

The sample holds a few counts of this clonotype. This CDR3 is CASSSAVGLIYEQYV. The CDR3 nucleotides read TGTGCCAGCAGTTCCGCGGTCGGACTTATATACGAGCAGTACGTC. This chain joins TRBV6-2 or TRBV6-3 and TRBJ2-7; D might be TRBD2 (5 bases). V was pared by 4 bases and J by 4 bases, with 17 bases between. The germline V gene has CDR1 MNHEY and CDR2 SVGEGT. The CDR3 length is 15 residues.

This clonotype has a handful of counts. This chain joins TRBV10-3 and TRBJ2-3; 7 bases fit TRBD2. The junction had 3 bases not matched to a gene; V was cut back by 7 bases and J by 2 bases. The CDR3 has 13 amino acids. Germline V gene sequence: CDR1 ENHRY, CDR2 SYGVKD. Here the CDR3 DNA reads TGTGCCATCACAACTAGCGACACAGATACGCAGTATTTT. Its protein is CAITTSDTDTQYF.

The chain links TRBV29-1 to TRBJ2-3; no definite D call. V lost 4 bases to trimming and J lost 6 bases, with 14 bases between them. The germline gives CDR1 SQVTM, CDR2 ANQGSEA. This CDR3 has 13 residues. The CDR3 loop reads CSVVVASIDTQYF. The CDR3 DNA reads as TGCAGCGTTGTGGTGGCTAGTATCGATACGCAGTATTTT.

The table lists this clonotype with many counts. The gene calls are TRBV7-9 and TRBJ1-6; D possibly corresponds to TRBD1 (5 bases). V gave up 1 base and J gave up 5 bases, with 9 bases separating them. This CDR3 spans 15 amino acids. Looked up from germline, CDR1 is SEHNR and CDR2 is FQNEAQ (reference sequence). The CDR3, as DNA: TGTGCCAGCAGCTTAGAAGGGACGGATAATTCACCCCTCCACTTT. Amino acids: CASSLEGTDNSPLHF.